Below are 7 T cell receptor beta chains sequenced from a single sample in a study of blood T cell repertoires in COVID-19 (dated by TCRdb to 2018 to 2020). Receptors were amplified or captured by the immunoSEQ multiplex PCR assay. TCRdb limited this immuneACCESS table to in-frame rearrangements with V and J called. A share of clones is missing; checked studies link under half to unresolved V genes, and the rest is unexplained. Recorded for this sample are a few hundred thousand clones; roughly 84% of them occurred a single time. The leading ten clones occupy 2.9% of the sample. Specimen: peripheral blood. Every receptor here comes from a man in his fifties who had recovered from COVID-19.

The chain combines TRBV7-9 with TRBJ2-5; D perhaps matches TRBD1 (6 bases). The ends were cut back, 5 bases at V and 2 bases at J, with 12 bases in the middle. CDR3 length: 14 residues. Germline-derived CDR1 and CDR2 are SEHNR and FQNEAQ (reference sequence). DNA for the CDR3: TGTGCCAGCAGCGAGAGGACAGCACAAGAGACCCAGTACTTC. It translates to CASSERTAQETQYF.

The CDR3 loop reads CATSRSPFGGTGQETQYF. In nucleotides, the CDR3 is TGTGCCACCAGCAGATCCCCTTTCGGCGGGACAGGACAAGAGACCCAGTACTTC. The J gene is TRBJ2-5, the V gene TRBV15, with TRBD1 matching over 8 bases. The CDR3 loop spans 18 amino acids. CDR1 is LNHNV and CDR2 is YYDKDF in the germline V gene (reference sequence). The trim removed 2 bases at V and 2 bases at J, leaving 13 bases unmatched.

This chain links TRBV6-2 or TRBV6-3 with TRBJ2-1, with 10 bases that match TRBD2. The junction had 12 bases not matched to a gene; V was cut back by 8 bases and J by 8 bases. Germline CDR1 reads MNHEY; CDR2 reads SVGEGT. This CDR3 is built from 15 residues. The DNA for the CDR3 is TGTGCCAGCGGCCGTCGGCTAGCGGGAGTCGATGAGCAGTTCTTC. This gives the protein CASGRRLAGVDEQFF.

The chain combines TRBV9 with TRBJ2-2, with TRBD2 matching over 9 bases. V was pared by 1 base and J by 4 bases, with 5 bases of the junction left unmatched. The germline gives CDR1 SGDLS, CDR2 YYNGEE. This CDR3 has 16 residues. CDR3 residues: CASSVTGTSITGELFF. DNA for the CDR3: TGTGCCAGCAGCGTAACCGGGACTAGCATCACCGGGGAGCTGTTTTTT.

The genes are TRBV18 and TRBJ2-1, with TRBD2 identical over 9 bases. Germline loops: CDR1 KGHSH, CDR2 LQKENI. V trimming: 2 bases; J trimming: 9 bases; junction bases outside the gene matches: 17. This CDR3 contains 18 residues. CDR3 coding DNA: TGTGCCAGCTCACCATTTTATAGCGGGAGCGCTACGTGGGGTGAGCAGTTCTTC. The encoded protein is CASSPFYSGSATWGEQFF.

This clone was found a few times. This chain joins TRBV10-3 and TRBJ2-7; 8 bases map to TRBD1. Germline trimming cut 10 bases from V and 1 base from J; bases unmatched to any gene: 12. Germline CDR1 is ENHRY and CDR2 is SYGVKD. The CDR3 length is 15 residues. The DNA of the CDR3 is TGTGCCACCCGAGGCGGGACAGGTCAATCCTACGAGCAGTACTTC. This translates into CATRGGTGQSYEQYF.

V gene TRBV27 combines with J gene TRBJ2-7, with TRBD2 matching 11 bases. Germline assignment: CDR1 MNHEY and CDR2 SMNVEV (reference sequence). The J segment lost 7 bases and the V segment lost 6 bases, leaving 5 bases of the junction unmatched. The CDR3 spans 13 residues. CDR3 bases: TGTGCCAGCAGACTAGCGGGAGTAGGGGAGCAGTACTTC. Its protein product is CASRLAGVGEQYF.